Listed here are 24 T cell receptor beta chains from one sample, sequenced in a study of T cells in Graves' hyperthyroidism and ophthalmopathy. Template material for amplifying TCR beta CDR3 regions consisted of RNA transcripts. RT-PCR in the first round (using the HTBI primer set) targeted the TCR CDR3. TCRdb re-called the multiplex PCR reads through MiXCR, storing one row per CDR3 protein. The sample comprises 700,000 or so distinct CDR3 sequences, about a sixth of which are singletons, and around 7.7% rests with the top ten. Specimen: blood. The receptors come from a man between 18 and 35 years old with Graves' hyperthyroidism.

This clonotype was counted a few times. V is TRBV12-3 or TRBV12-4 and J is TRBJ1-2, with D possibly TRBD1 on 5 matching bases. Trimming shortened V by 5 bases and J by 6 bases, and 13 bases separated the two germline ends. This CDR3 has 13 residues. The CDR3 DNA sequence: TGTGCCAGCAGTCCAGTGGGGGGAGATGGCTACACCTTC. This gives the protein CASSPVGGDGYTF.

This clonotype occurred many times. The V call is TRBV13, the J call TRBJ2-7, with D perhaps TRBD2 (6 bases). The CDR3 length is 11 residues. Germline loops: CDR1 PRHDT, CDR2 FYEKMQ (reference sequence). V was cut by 5 bases and J by 6 bases, with 8 bases left in between. As DNA, the CDR3 is TGTGCCAGCAGCCGCGGGGCCGAGCAGTACTTC. Translated, it gives CASSRGAEQYF.

This clonotype was observed a few times. The CDR3 here is CASSATGTGVDEQYF. DNA for the CDR3: TGTGCCAGCAGCGCAACCGGGACAGGGGTCGACGAGCAGTACTTC. The chain uses TRBV9 and TRBJ2-7, with 10 bases matching TRBD1. The CDR3 runs 15 residues. The V segment lost 3 bases and the J segment 5 bases; nucleotides outside the gene matches: 8. Germline V gene data show CDR1 as SGDLS and CDR2 as YYNGEE. Together with reference TRBV9 and TRBJ2-7, the CDR3 gives the full variable domain: DSGVTQTPKHLITATGQRVTLRCSPRSGDLSVYWYQQSLDQGLQFLIQYYNGEERAKGNILERFSAQQFPDLHSELNLSSLELGDSALYFCASSATGTGVDEQYFGPGTRLTVT.

This clonotype was picked up many times. The V gene is TRBV18, the J gene TRBJ2-5, with D perhaps matching TRBD2 (6 bases). The length of the CDR3 is 13 residues. Trimming left V 8 bases short and J 5 bases short, with 15 bases between. CDR1 is KGHSH and CDR2 is LQKENI in the germline V gene. Here the CDR3 reads CASSPTSQETQYF. DNA of the CDR3: TGTGCCAGCAGTCCAACTAGCCAGGAGACCCAGTACTTC.

The table lists this clonotype with a few counts. The V and J genes are TRBV12-3 or TRBV12-4 and TRBJ1-1, with D perhaps TRBD1 (5 bases). V gave up 7 bases and J gave up 5 bases, with 20 bases separating them. The CDR3 totals 15 residues. CDR3 loop: CASKPDGRGVTEAFF. CDR3 coding DNA: TGTGCCAGCAAACCGGATGGTAGGGGAGTAACTGAAGCTTTCTTT.

This clonotype was observed at least ten times. The chain has TRBV2 and TRBJ1-1; D call uncertain. The CDR3 runs to 14 residues. Germline CDR1 SNHLY, CDR2 FYNNEI. V was clipped by 2 bases and J by 3 bases, with 10 bases between them. This CDR3 is CASSEKEAYTEAFF. CDR3 in DNA: TGTGCCAGCAGTGAAAAGGAGGCCTACACTGAAGCTTTCTTT.

The chain links TRBV12-3 or TRBV12-4 to TRBJ1-6, with 8 bases that match TRBD1. There are 16 residues in the CDR3. Unmatched junction bases numbered 10, after V lost 5 bases and J lost 7 bases. The CDR3 loop is CASSNPLTGGNSPLHF. CDR3 bases: TGTGCCAGCAGTAACCCCCTTACAGGGGGAAATTCACCCCTCCACTTT.

The sample holds a few counts of this clonotype. V and J are TRBV10-3 and TRBJ1-2, with TRBD1 as a possible D gene (5 bases). Germline assignment: CDR1 ENHRY and CDR2 SYGVKD. CDR3 size: 11 residues. V dropped 1 base and J dropped 8 bases, with 5 bases sitting between them. DNA of the CDR3: TGTGCCATCAGTGAGTGGGACGGCTACACCTTC. It translates to CAISEWDGYTF.

This clonotype has ten or more counts. The gene calls are TRBV7-2 and TRBJ1-5; D remains ambiguous. V shed 5 bases and J shed 3 bases, with 8 bases lying between them. CDR3 length: 13 residues. Germline V gene data show CDR1 as SGHTA and CDR2 as FQGNSA. CDR3 region: CASSIRDNQPQHF. The CDR3 DNA follows: TGTGCCAGCAGCATCCGTGACAATCAGCCCCAGCATTTT.

This chain uses TRBV18 with TRBJ1-5; no clear D gene. The germline gives CDR1 KGHSH, CDR2 LQKENI. V was shortened by 3 bases and J by 0 bases, with 6 bases between the two germline ends. The CDR3 is 14 residues long. The CDR3 region is CASSPSPSNQPQHF. DNA of the CDR3: TGTGCCAGCTCACCCTCCCCTAGCAATCAGCCCCAGCATTTT.

The chain couples TRBV3-1 to TRBJ2-7; TRBD2 matches at 9 bases. V dropped 2 bases and J dropped 6; count of bases not matched to a gene: 11. CDR1 and CDR2 from the germline V gene are LGHDT and YNNKEL (reference sequence). This CDR3 spans 16 amino acids. DNA of the CDR3: TGTGCCAGCAGCCAACCAGGACTAGCGCCCTGGGTCGAGCAGTACTTC. Translated, it gives CASSQPGLAPWVEQYF.

The V and J genes are TRBV4-3 and TRBJ2-7, with a possible D match to TRBD1 (6 bases). This CDR3 comprises 15 residues. CDR1 is LGHNA and CDR2 is YSLEER in the germline V gene. Trimming stripped 1 base from V and 0 bases from J, with 10 bases between. CDR3 nucleotides: TGCGCCAGCAGCCAAGGAGGACAGCTCTCCTACGAGCAGTACTTC. This codes for CASSQGGQLSYEQYF.

This clonotype showed up many times. The V and J genes are TRBV28 and TRBJ2-7, with 8 bases identical to TRBD1. Trimming removed 4 bases from V and 0 bases from J; junction bases left unmatched: 5. The germline V gene encodes CDR1 MDHEN and CDR2 SYDVKM. The CDR3 consists of 15 residues. CDR3: CASSSDRDRSYEQYF. CDR3 in DNA: TGTGCCAGCAGTTCGGACAGGGATCGCTCCTACGAGCAGTACTTC.

This chain joins TRBV7-2 and TRBJ2-3, with 10 bases matching TRBD2. The CDR3 spans 14 residues. V shed 3 bases, J shed 6 bases, and the junction held 3 bases outside the gene matches. Germline V gene data show CDR1 as SGHTA and CDR2 as FQGNSA. The CDR3, as DNA: TGTGCCAGCAGCTTGCCGGGACTAGCGGATACGCAGTATTTT. Its translation: CASSLPGLADTQYF.

The table lists this clonotype with a few counts. The CDR3 nucleotides are TGTGCCAGCTCACCAACGCAGGGCCGGCAGCCCCAGCATTTT. It specifies CASSPTQGRQPQHF. This chain uses TRBV18 with TRBJ1-5; D may be TRBD1 (5 bases). The CDR3 is 14 residues long. CDR1 KGHSH and CDR2 LQKENI come from the germline V gene. V dropped 2 bases and J dropped 7 bases, with 12 bases sitting between them. Complete variable domain (other parts from reference TRBV18 and TRBJ1-5): NAGVMQNPRHLVRRRGQEARLRCSPMKGHSHVYWYRQLPEEGLKFMVYLQKENIIDESGMPKERFSAEFPKEGPSILRIQQVVRGDSAAYFCASSPTQGRQPQHFGDGTRLSIL.

This clonotype was counted ten times or more. The rearrangement uses TRBV2 and TRBJ1-5, with 12 nucleotides matching TRBD1. Germline V lookup: CDR1 SNHLY, CDR2 FYNNEI. CDR3 length: 15 residues. Trimming cost V 6 bases and J 5 bases; bases outside gene matches: 5. CDR3 residues: CASRTGTGGDQPQHF. The CDR3 coding sequence is TGTGCCAGCAGAACCGGGACAGGGGGCGATCAGCCCCAGCATTTT.

This clonotype showed up many times. This chain uses TRBV27 with TRBJ2-1, with a tentative D call TRBD2 (5 bases). Germline V gene lookup returns CDR1 MNHEY and CDR2 SMNVEV (reference sequence). With 10 bases removed from V and 7 bases from J, the gap between germline ends came to 14 bases. The CDR3 extends over 12 amino acids. Here the CDR3 DNA reads TGTGCCACCCGAAACGGGATAAATGAGCAGTTCTTC. Translating it yields CATRNGINEQFF.

This clonotype was counted ten times or more. This chain uses TRBV20-1 with TRBJ2-3; TRBD2 agrees at 10 bases. There are 18 residues in the CDR3. Germline-derived CDR1 and CDR2 are DFQATT and SNEGSKA (reference sequence). Losses at the gene ends were 3 bases for V and 2 bases for J; bases not matched to a gene: 14. Written as DNA, the CDR3 is TGCAGTGCTAGTGGGCTAGCGGGAGACGGATCCCCCACAGATACGCAGTATTTT. The encoded protein is CSASGLAGDGSPTDTQYF.

This clonotype was recorded many times. The chain employs TRBV3-1 and TRBJ2-3, with D hard to call. V gave up 3 bases and J gave up 4 bases, with 5 bases separating them. CDR3 size: 12 residues. The germline V gene has CDR1 LGHDT and CDR2 YNNKEL (reference sequence). CDR3 amino acids: CASSHGSDTQYF. CDR3 nucleotides: TGTGCCAGCAGCCACGGTTCAGATACGCAGTATTTT.

This clonotype appeared many times. V and J are TRBV30 and TRBJ2-1; no clear D. Germline V gene lookup returns CDR1 GTSNPN and CDR2 SVGIG (reference sequence). The CDR3 sequence is 14 residues long. V lost 0 bases and J lost 5, with 11 bases in between. CDR3 loop: CAWSVLGNNNEQFF. For the CDR3, the DNA is TGTGCCTGGAGTGTACTTGGCAACAACAATGAGCAGTTCTTC.

This clonotype has ten or more counts. The gene calls are TRBV20-1 and TRBJ1-5, with D tentatively TRBD1 (5 bases). V lost 3 bases to trimming and J lost 5 bases, with 14 bases between them. The germline V gene encodes CDR1 DFQATT and CDR2 SNEGSKA (reference sequence). The CDR3 loop spans 14 amino acids. The CDR3: CSASMTAGHQPQHF. The CDR3 DNA reads as TGCAGTGCTAGTATGACAGCGGGACATCAGCCCCAGCATTTT.

This chain connects TRBV4-2 to TRBJ1-1, with unresolved D. The V end was cut by 0 bases, the J end by 11 bases, with 19 bases between. CDR3 length: 15 residues. Germline loops: CDR1 LGHNA, CDR2 YNFKEQ. CDR3 loop: CASSQESGSGSVAFF. The CDR3 nucleotides read TGTGCCAGCAGCCAAGAGTCAGGAAGCGGTTCGGTGGCTTTCTTT.

This clonotype occurred once. A clone one base away is much larger, so this may be a read error. The chain combines TRBV12-3 or TRBV12-4 with TRBJ2-7; D is unresolved. The CDR3 has 12 amino acids. The CDR3 DNA follows: TGTGCCAGCAGTTACTCTGCGCACGAGCAGCACTTC. Protein product: CASSYSAHEQHF.

As regards this clonotype: A read error may explain this, as a much larger clone is one base away. The V call is TRBV2, the J call TRBJ2-5; D remains unclear. Trimming pared 5 bases from V and 1 base from J, leaving 11 bases between. Germline lookup yields CDR1 SNHLY and CDR2 FYNNEI. The CDR3 is 14 residues long. The CDR3 loop reads CASSWIEVQETQYF. Written as DNA, the CDR3 is TGTGCCAGCAGTTGGATCGAGGTCCAAGAGACCCAGTACTTC.